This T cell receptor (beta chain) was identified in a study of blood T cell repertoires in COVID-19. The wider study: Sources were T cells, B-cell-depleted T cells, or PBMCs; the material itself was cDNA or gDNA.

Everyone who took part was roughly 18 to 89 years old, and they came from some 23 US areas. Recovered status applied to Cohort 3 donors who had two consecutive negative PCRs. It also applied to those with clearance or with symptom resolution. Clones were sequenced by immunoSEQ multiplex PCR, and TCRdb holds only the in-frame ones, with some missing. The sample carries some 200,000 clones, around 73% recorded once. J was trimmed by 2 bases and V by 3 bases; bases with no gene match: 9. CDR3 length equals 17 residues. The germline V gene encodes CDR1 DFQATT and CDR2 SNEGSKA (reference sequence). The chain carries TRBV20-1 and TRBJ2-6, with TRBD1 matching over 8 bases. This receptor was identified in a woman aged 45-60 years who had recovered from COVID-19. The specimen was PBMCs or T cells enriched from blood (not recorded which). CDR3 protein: CSASSGGGAAGANVLTF. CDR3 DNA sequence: TGCAGTGCTAGTTCAGGGGGCGGGGCAGCTGGGGCCAACGTCCTGACTTTC.